The clone carrying this T cell receptor beta chain was detected only a few times. What it binds is unknown. A template switching step contributed a universal primer site, while unique molecular identifiers were present in the cDNA. TCRdb re-analysed the 5' RACE reads in MiXCR, keeping a single row per CDR3 protein. The table shows roughly 630,000 distinct CDR3 sequences, with 7.1% occurring only once. The record originates from a study of identical twins. Study outcomes and limitations: With abundant cord blood beta clonotypes, insertions were fewer; memory repertoires showed no such pattern.

The ends lost 3 bases at V and 5 bases at J; junction bases unmatched: 5. The CDR3 covers 13 residues. Per germline, CDR1 DFQATT and CDR2 SNEGSKA (reference sequence). A further study also used this sample, focusing on yellow fever vaccine responses in identical twins.

The TCR sequence derives from a woman under 30 in good health. V is TRBV20-1 and J is TRBJ2-5; TRBD2 matches at 8 bases. Sequences were obtained from PBMCs. Here the CDR3 DNA reads TGCAGTGCTAGGGGCGGGGGGCGTGAGACCCAGTACTTC. It specifies CSARGGGRETQYF.